Listed below are T cell receptor beta chains from one sample, sequenced in a study of Ad26.COV2.S vaccination and SARS-CoV-2 variants. The table came from immunoSEQ multiplex PCR; TCRdb's copy has only in-frame clones and leaves some out. The sample has fewer than 400,000 clones, around 85% seen once. The sequenced sample was peripheral blood, obtained in a trial of Ad26.COV2.S vaccine versus placebo. The receptors were sampled from a person between 18 and 60 years old who received the Ad26.COV2.S COVID-19 vaccine or a placebo. CDR3s include the opening cysteine and the closing phenylalanine or tryptophan. A D gene is named only where the DNA matches it firmly. Expanded clones get a size class; other rows say once, few or many, or leave the size out.

V gene	J gene	clone size	D gene	CDR3 protein	CDR3 DNA
TRBV6-1	TRBJ2-5	-	-	CASSDGGVGETQYF	TGTGCCAGCAGTGATGGCGGCGTCGGAGAGACCCAGTACTTC
TRBV5-8	TRBJ1-4	once	TRBD1	CASSQNRGSPTTNEKLFF	TGTGCCAGCAGCCAAAACAGGGGGTCGCCCACAACTAATGAAAAACTGTTTTTT
TRBV6-5	TRBJ2-3	-	TRBD1	CASSYTETGVTDTQYF	TGTGCCAGCAGTTACACTGAGACAGGGGTCACAGATACGCAGTATTTT
TRBV2	TRBJ2-7	few	-	CASSEGYYEQYF	TGTGCCAGCAGTGAAGGGTATTACGAGCAGTACTTC
TRBV7-9	TRBJ2-5	-	TRBD1	CASSFRQGREETQYF	TGTGCCAGCAGCTTCAGACAGGGACGAGAAGAGACCCAGTACTTC
TRBV7-2	TRBJ1-2	-	-	CASSSGAADYGYTF	TGTGCCAGCAGCTCAGGGGCAGCGGACTATGGCTACACCTTC
TRBV7-9	TRBJ2-2	-	-	CASSLDARRVAGELFF	TGTGCCAGCAGCTTAGATGCCAGGAGGGTGGCCGGGGAGCTGTTTTTT
TRBV29-1	TRBJ1-4	once	-	CSVEIGANEKLFF	TGCAGCGTTGAGATAGGGGCTAATGAAAAACTGTTTTTT
TRBV3-1/TRBV3-2	TRBJ1-3	-	-	CASSLRDSGNTIYF	TGTGCCAGCAGCCTCAGAGACTCTGGAAACACCATATATTTT
TRBV3-1/TRBV3-2	TRBJ2-2	-	-	CASSQDRRPNTGELFF	TGTGCCAGCAGCCAAGATCGACGACCGAACACCGGGGAGCTGTTTTTT
TRBV7-9	TRBJ1-1	-	-	CASSLRGRGMMNTEAFF	TGTGCCAGCAGCTTAAGGGGCAGAGGGATGATGAACACTGAAGCTTTCTTT
TRBV5-6	TRBJ2-5	-	-	CASSSYSLGGQETQYF	TGTGCCAGCAGCTCCTACTCGTTAGGGGGCCAAGAGACCCAGTACTTC
TRBV4-2	TRBJ1-2	-	-	CASSPPGGVGVEGYTF	TGTGCCAGCAGCCCCCCGGGAGGGGTAGGGGTGGAGGGCTACACCTTC
TRBV2	TRBJ1-2	few	-	CASRTQGSNGYTF	TGTGCCAGCAGGACCCAGGGGTCGAATGGCTACACCTTC
TRBV10-3	TRBJ1-1	-	-	CAISDGGGWTEAFF	TGTGCCATCAGTGACGGGGGGGGATGGACTGAAGCTTTCTTT
TRBV11-2	TRBJ2-7	-	-	CASSLDRSYEQYF	TGTGCCAGCAGCTTGGACAGATCCTACGAGCAGTACTTC
TRBV7-2	TRBJ1-6	-	-	CASSIGYSRDSPLHF	TGTGCCAGCAGCATTGGATACTCTCGTGATTCACCCCTCCACTTT
TRBV3-1/TRBV3-2	TRBJ2-7	few	TRBD2	CASSQDGGGGFYEQYF	TGTGCCAGCAGCCAAGACGGCGGGGGAGGATTCTACGAGCAGTACTTC
TRBV24-1	TRBJ2-1	-	-	CATSWGEDNEQFF	TGTGCCACCAGTTGGGGGGAAGACAATGAGCAGTTCTTC
TRBV9	TRBJ1-1	-	-	CASSAYMNTEAFF	TGTGCCAGCAGCGCCTATATGAACACTGAAGCTTTCTTT
TRBV5-1	TRBJ1-1	few	-	CASSSGGGSTEAFF	TGCGCCAGCAGCTCCGGAGGGGGAAGCACTGAAGCTTTCTTT
TRBV4-3	TRBJ1-2	once	-	CASSQDQGTGYTF	TGCGCCAGCAGCCAAGATCAGGGTACTGGCTACACCTTC
TRBV7-9	TRBJ1-2	many	TRBD1	CASSPLWTGLNSDYGYTF	TGTGCCAGCAGCCCCTTATGGACAGGGCTTAACAGCGACTATGGCTACACCTTC
TRBV7-7	TRBJ2-3	-	-	CASSLSGDPDTQYF	TGTGCTAGCAGCTTAAGTGGGGATCCAGATACGCAGTATTTT
TRBV5-4	TRBJ2-6	-	-	CASSLERHSSGANVLTF	TGTGCCAGCAGCTTGGAGAGGCATAGCTCTGGGGCCAACGTCCTGACTTTC